The entry below describes one T cell receptor beta chain. Its antigen is not identified. This entry is derived from a study of type 1 and type 2 diabetes patients. About the research overall: A total of about 19,000,000 paired-end reads came from the whole study. Study conclusions and caveats: Type 2 diabetes patients had few highly-expanded CD4+ clones, median one.

Genomic DNA was the PCR template. The TCR beta CDR3 region was amplified using 30 forward and 13 reverse primers. MiXCR, applied by TCRdb to the multiplex PCR reads, yields one record per CDR3 protein. Of fewer than 350,000 distinct CDR3 sequences in the sample, more than 40% were seen once. CDR1 and CDR2 (germline): PRHDT, FYEKMQ (reference sequence). Deletions cut 6 bases from V and 5 bases from J, with 8 bases between. This CDR3 is 12 amino acids long. The clonotype comes from a young man with type 2 diabetes. V is TRBV13 and J is TRBJ1-5, with D unresolved. The specimen sequenced was peripheral blood mononuclear cells (PBMCs). CDR3 nucleotides: TGTGCCAGCAGTTTTATGCATCAGCCCCAGCATTTT. Its translation is CASSFMHQPQHF.